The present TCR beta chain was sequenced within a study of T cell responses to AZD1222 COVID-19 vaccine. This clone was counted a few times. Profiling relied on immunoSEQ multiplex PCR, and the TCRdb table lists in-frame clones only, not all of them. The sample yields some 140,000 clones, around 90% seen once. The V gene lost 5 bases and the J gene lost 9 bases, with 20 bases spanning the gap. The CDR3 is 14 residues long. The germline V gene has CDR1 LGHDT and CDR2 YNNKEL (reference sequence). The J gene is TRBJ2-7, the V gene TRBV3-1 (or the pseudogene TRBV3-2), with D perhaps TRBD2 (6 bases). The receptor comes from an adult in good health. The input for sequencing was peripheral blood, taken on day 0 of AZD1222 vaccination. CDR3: CASSTVGGPKRQYF. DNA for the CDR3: TGTGCCAGCAGCACCGTAGGAGGGCCTAAGCGGCAGTACTTC.